These 9 T cell receptor beta chains were all obtained from the same sample, sequenced in a study of blood T cell repertoires in COVID-19. Libraries were prepared by immunoSEQ multiplex PCR; TCRdb keeps only in-frame clonotypes and omits some of them. The sample has some 320,000 clones, less than 85% seen once; the top ten hold around 1.9%. Sequencing was performed on PBMCs or T cells enriched from blood (not recorded which). All receptors come from a woman in her thirties who had been exposed to COVID-19.

The CDR3 bases are TGCGCCAGCAGTGGGCAGAACACTGAAGCTTTCTTT. It specifies CASSGQNTEAFF. The chain has TRBV10-2 and TRBJ1-1; no definite D call. The CDR3 contains 12 residues. Per germline, CDR1 WSHSY and CDR2 SAAADI. The germline V and J ends were trimmed by 4 bases and 1 base, with 4 bases remaining between them.

This chain uses TRBV19 with TRBJ2-7; 7 bases map to TRBD2. The junction had 17 bases not matched to a gene; V was cut back by 5 bases and J by 7 bases. Germline V gene sequence: CDR1 LNHDA, CDR2 SQIVND (reference sequence). CDR3 length: 16 amino acids. The CDR3 DNA sequence: TGTGCCAGTAGTCCCCGTTCCTTTAGGGGACTATGGGAGCAGTACTTC. This translates into CASSPRSFRGLWEQYF.

This clone was seen ten or more times. V and J are TRBV6-4 and TRBJ2-2, with D possibly matching TRBD1 (6 bases). Trimming removed 3 bases at V and 6 bases at J, with 11 bases between. This CDR3 spans 14 amino acids. Germline lookup yields CDR1 MRHNA and CDR2 SNTAGT. CDR3 amino acids: CASSETTGSGELFF. In nucleotides, the CDR3 is TGTGCCAGCAGTGAAACTACAGGGTCCGGGGAGCTGTTTTTT.

The chain is built from TRBV30 and TRBJ1-5; TRBD1 matches at 7 bases. CDR1 GTSNPN and CDR2 SVGIG come from the germline V gene (reference sequence). The J segment lost 5 bases and the V segment lost 0 bases, leaving 4 bases of the junction unmatched. The CDR3 totals 14 residues. For the CDR3, the DNA is TGTGCCTGGAGTGTGGAGGGGGCTTATCAGCCCCAGCATTTT. It translates to CAWSVEGAYQPQHF.

This clone was seen only once. V is TRBV3-1 (or the pseudogene TRBV3-2) and J is TRBJ2-6; 8 nucleotides match TRBD1. The CDR3 totals 17 residues. With 4 bases clipped from V and 2 bases from J, the junction kept 7 bases outside the gene matches. Per the germline V gene, CDR1 is LGHDT and CDR2 is YNNKEL (reference sequence). CDR3 sequence (DNA): TGTGCCAGCAGCCTAAGACAGGGGCAAACTGGGGCCAACGTCCTGACTTTC. It translates to CASSLRQGQTGANVLTF.

V usage is TRBV2 and J usage is TRBJ2-3; TRBD2 matches at 11 bases. The germline gives CDR1 SNHLY, CDR2 FYNNEI. The ends lost 6 bases at V and 0 bases at J; junction bases unmatched: 14. The length of the CDR3 is 19 residues. This CDR3 reads CASRLTYLAGGSSTDTQYF. The CDR3 coding sequence is TGTGCCAGCAGACTCACCTACTTAGCGGGGGGGTCTAGCACAGATACGCAGTATTTT.

CDR3 nucleotides: TGTGCCAGCAGCGGACTCCCGGCGACTGAAGCTTTCTTT. Protein sequence: CASSGLPATEAFF. V usage is TRBV9 and J usage is TRBJ1-1; D gene uncertain. There are 13 residues in the CDR3. Germline CDR1 reads SGDLS; CDR2 reads YYNGEE. V was shortened by 3 bases and J by 5 bases, with 11 bases between the two germline ends.

This clone occurred once. This sequence joins TRBV5-4 and TRBJ1-6; 9 bases fit TRBD1. This CDR3 has 18 amino acids. Germline V CDR1 and CDR2: SGHNT, YYREEE (reference sequence). V gave up 4 bases and J gave up 0 bases; unmatched junction bases: 8. CDR3 protein: CASSPMGQGFSYNSPLHF. The CDR3 coding sequence is TGTGCCAGCAGCCCGATGGGACAGGGTTTCTCCTATAATTCACCCCTCCACTTT.

The chain joins TRBV6-5 to TRBJ2-2; the match to TRBD2 covers 9 bases. The CDR3 runs to 14 residues. Per the germline V gene, CDR1 is MNHEY and CDR2 is SVGAGI. The trim removed 7 bases at V and 4 bases at J, leaving 4 bases unmatched. Here the CDR3 DNA reads TGTGCCAGCAACCTAGCGGGGACCACCGGGGAGCTGTTTTTT. Its translation is CASNLAGTTGELFF.